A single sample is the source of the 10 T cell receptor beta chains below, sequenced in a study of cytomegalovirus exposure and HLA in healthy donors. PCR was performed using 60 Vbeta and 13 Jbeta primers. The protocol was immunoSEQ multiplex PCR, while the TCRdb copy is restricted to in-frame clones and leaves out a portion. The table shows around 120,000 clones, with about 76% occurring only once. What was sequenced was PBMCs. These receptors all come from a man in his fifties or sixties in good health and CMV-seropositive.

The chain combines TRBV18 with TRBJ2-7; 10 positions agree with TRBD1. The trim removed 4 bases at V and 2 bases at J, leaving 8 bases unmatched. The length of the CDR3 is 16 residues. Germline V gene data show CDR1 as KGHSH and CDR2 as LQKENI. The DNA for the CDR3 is TGTGCCAGCTCACGATCCTCCGGGACAGGGGCCTACGAGCAGTACTTC. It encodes CASSRSSGTGAYEQYF. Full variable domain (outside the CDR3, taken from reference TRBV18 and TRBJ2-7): NAGVMQNPRHLVRRRGQEARLRCSPMKGHSHVYWYRQLPEEGLKFMVYLQKENIIDESGMPKERFSAEFPKEGPSILRIQQVVRGDSAAYFCASSRSSGTGAYEQYFGPGTRLTVT.

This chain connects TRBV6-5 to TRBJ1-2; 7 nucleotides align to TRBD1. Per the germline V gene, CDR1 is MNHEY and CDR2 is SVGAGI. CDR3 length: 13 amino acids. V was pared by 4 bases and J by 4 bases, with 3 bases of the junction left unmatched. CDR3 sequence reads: CASSWDSTYGYTF. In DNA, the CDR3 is TGTGCCAGCAGTTGGGACAGCACCTATGGCTACACCTTC.

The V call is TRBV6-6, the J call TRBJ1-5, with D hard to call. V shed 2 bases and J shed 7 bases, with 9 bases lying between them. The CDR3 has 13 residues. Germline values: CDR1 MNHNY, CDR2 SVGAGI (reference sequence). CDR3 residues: CASSYDGFQPQHF. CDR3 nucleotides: TGTGCCAGCAGTTACGACGGGTTCCAGCCCCAGCATTTT.

CDR3 region: CASTQRVDNEQFF. The CDR3 nucleotides read TGTGCCAGCACTCAGCGCGTCGACAATGAGCAGTTCTTC. The gene calls are TRBV2 and TRBJ2-1; D unresolved. V lost 7 bases and J 5 bases, leaving 12 bases between the germline ends. CDR3 length equals 13 residues. Germline V CDR1 and CDR2: SNHLY, FYNNEI.

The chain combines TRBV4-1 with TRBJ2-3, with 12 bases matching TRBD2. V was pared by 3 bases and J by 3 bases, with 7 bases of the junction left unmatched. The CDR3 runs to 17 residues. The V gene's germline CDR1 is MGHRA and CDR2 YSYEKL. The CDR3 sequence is CASSQWGTSGRTDTQYF. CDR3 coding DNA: TGCGCCAGCAGCCAGTGGGGCACTAGCGGGAGGACAGATACGCAGTATTTT.

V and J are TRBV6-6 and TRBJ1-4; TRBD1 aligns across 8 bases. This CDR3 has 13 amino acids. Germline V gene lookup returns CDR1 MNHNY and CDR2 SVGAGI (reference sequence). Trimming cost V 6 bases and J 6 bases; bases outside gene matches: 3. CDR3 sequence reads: CASSLDRDEKLFF. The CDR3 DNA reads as TGTGCCAGCAGCCTGGACAGGGATGAAAAACTGTTTTTT.

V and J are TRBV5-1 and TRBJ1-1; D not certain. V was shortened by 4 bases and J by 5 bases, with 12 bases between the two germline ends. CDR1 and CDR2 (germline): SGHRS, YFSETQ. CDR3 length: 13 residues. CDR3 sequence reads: CASSPGWRTEAFF. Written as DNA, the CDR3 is TGCGCCAGCAGCCCTGGGTGGAGGACTGAAGCTTTCTTT.

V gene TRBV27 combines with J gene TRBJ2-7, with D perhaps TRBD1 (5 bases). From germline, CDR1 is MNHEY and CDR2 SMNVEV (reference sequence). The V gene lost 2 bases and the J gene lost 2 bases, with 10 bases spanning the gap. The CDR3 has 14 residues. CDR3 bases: TGTGCCAGCAGTTTAAGACAGTCTCCCTACGAGCAGTACTTC. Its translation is CASSLRQSPYEQYF.

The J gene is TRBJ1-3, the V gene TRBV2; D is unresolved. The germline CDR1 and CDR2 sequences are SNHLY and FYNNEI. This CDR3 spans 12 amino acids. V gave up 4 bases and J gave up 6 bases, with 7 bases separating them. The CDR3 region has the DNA TGTGCCAGCAGTGTCTCGGTAAACACCATATATTTT. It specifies CASSVSVNTIYF.

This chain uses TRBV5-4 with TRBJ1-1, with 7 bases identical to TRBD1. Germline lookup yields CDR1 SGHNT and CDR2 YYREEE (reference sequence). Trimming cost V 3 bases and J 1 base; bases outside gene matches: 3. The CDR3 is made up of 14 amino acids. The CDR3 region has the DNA TGTGCCAGCAGCTGGGACAGACGGAACACTGAAGCTTTCTTT. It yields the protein CASSWDRRNTEAFF. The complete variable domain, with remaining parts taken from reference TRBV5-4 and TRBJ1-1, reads ETGVTQSPTHLIKTRGQQVTLRCSSQSGHNTVSWYQQALGQGPQFIFQYYREEENGRGNFPPRFSGLQFPNYSSELNVNALELDDSALYLCASSWDRRNTEAFFGQGTRLTVV.